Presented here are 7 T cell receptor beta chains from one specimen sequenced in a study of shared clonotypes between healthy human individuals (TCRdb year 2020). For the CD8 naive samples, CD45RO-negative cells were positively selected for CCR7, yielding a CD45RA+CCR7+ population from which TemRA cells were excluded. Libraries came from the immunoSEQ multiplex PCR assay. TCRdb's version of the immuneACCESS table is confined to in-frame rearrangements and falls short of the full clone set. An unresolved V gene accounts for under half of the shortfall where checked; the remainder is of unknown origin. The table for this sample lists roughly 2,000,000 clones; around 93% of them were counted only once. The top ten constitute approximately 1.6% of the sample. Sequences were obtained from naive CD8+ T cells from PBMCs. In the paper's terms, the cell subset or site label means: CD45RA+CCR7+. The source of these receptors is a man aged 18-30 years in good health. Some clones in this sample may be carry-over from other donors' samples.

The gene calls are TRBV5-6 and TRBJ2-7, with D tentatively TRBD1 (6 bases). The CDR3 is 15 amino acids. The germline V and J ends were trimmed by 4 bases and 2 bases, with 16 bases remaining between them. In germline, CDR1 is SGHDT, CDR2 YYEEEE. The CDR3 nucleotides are TGTGCCAGCAGCCTCGGGTCAGGGGCTACCTACGAGCAGTACTTC. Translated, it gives CASSLGSGATYEQYF.

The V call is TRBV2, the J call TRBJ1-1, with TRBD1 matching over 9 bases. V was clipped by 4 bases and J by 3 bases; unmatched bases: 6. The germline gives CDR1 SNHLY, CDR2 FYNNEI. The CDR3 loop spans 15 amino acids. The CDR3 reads CASSAGTGRDTEAFF. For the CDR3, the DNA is TGTGCCAGCAGTGCCGGGACAGGGCGCGACACTGAAGCTTTCTTT.

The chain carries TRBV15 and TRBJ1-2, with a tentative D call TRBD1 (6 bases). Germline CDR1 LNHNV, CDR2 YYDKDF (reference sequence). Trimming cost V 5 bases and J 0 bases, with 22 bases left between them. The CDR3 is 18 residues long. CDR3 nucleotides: TGTGCCACCAGCCCGAGGACAATAGGGGGGGTGTCTAACTATGGCTACACCTTC. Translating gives CATSPRTIGGVSNYGYTF. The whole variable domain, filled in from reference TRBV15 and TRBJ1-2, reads DAMVIQNPRYQVTQFGKPVTLSCSQTLNHNVMYWYQQKSSQAPKLLFHYYDKDFNNEADTPDNFQSRRPNTSFCFLDIRSPGLGDTAMYLCATSPRTIGGVSNYGYTFGSGTRLTVV.

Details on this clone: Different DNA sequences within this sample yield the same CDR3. The CDR3: CASSLGGKPQHF. The CDR3 nucleotides are TGTGCCAGCAGCTTAGGGGGAAAGCCCCAGCATTTT. V is TRBV7-9 and J is TRBJ1-5; D not certain. V shed 1 base and J shed 8 bases, with 6 bases lying between them. The CDR3 has 12 amino acids. Per germline, CDR1 SEHNR and CDR2 FQNEAQ (reference sequence).

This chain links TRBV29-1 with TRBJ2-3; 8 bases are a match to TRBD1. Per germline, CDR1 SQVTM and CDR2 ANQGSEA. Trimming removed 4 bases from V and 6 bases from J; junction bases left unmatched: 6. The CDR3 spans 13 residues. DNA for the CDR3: TGCAGCGTTGCGTTGGACAGGGCGGATACGCAGTATTTT. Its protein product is CSVALDRADTQYF.

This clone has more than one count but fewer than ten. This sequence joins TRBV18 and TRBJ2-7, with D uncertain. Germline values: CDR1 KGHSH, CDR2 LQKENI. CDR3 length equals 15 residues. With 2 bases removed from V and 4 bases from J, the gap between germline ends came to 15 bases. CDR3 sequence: CASSPASTLGYEQYF. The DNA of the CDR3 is TGTGCCAGCTCACCAGCGTCGACACTGGGTTACGAGCAGTACTTC.

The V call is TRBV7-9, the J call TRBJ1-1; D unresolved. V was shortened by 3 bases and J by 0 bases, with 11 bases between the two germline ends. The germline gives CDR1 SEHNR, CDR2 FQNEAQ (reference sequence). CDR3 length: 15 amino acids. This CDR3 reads CASSFGVGLNTEAFF. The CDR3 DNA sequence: TGTGCCAGCAGCTTTGGGGTGGGGTTGAACACTGAAGCTTTCTTT. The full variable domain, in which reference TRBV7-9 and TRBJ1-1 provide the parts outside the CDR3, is DTGVSQNPRHKITKRGQNVTFRCDPISEHNRLYWYRQTLGQGPEFLTYFQNEAQLEKSRLLSDRFSAERPKGSFSTLEIQRTEQGDSAMYLCASSFGVGLNTEAFFGQGTRLTVV.